This T cell receptor (beta chain) is drawn from a study of T-cell reconstitution after alpha-beta-depleted transplantation in children. This clonotype was recorded many times. Using unique molecular identifiers, the investigators prepared the TCRbeta library. TCRdb reanalysed the PCR reads using MiXCR and keeps one entry per CDR3 protein. The data contain approximately 100,000 distinct CDR3 sequences, 12% of them seen just once; the ten biggest clones take up about 15%. The V gene's germline CDR1 is SGHRS and CDR2 YFSETQ. V gave up 0 bases and J gave up 0 bases, with 10 bases separating them. There are 16 residues in the CDR3.

The sample in question was PBMCs from the stem cell graft donor, obtained from the stem cell graft. The chain combines TRBV5-1 with TRBJ2-1; D not resolved. The origin of this receptor is a human donor who donated a stem cell graft to a child with inherited bone marrow failure. The CDR3 region is CASSLEAGYSYNEQFF. The CDR3 bases are TGCGCCAGCAGCTTGGAAGCTGGATACTCCTACAATGAGCAGTTCTTC.